Below, one TCR beta chain is given with its context. This entry comes from a study of T cells in Graves' hyperthyroidism and ophthalmopathy. Amplified TCR beta CDR3 regions came from RNA transcripts. TCR CDR3 underwent first-round RT-PCR with the HTBI primer set. TCRdb re-analysed the multiplex PCR reads in MiXCR, keeping a single row per CDR3 protein. Found here are around 540,000 distinct CDR3 sequences, roughly 15% of them singletons; the top ten hold over 25%. The trim removed 2 bases at V and 10 bases at J, leaving 10 bases unmatched. CDR1 and CDR2 (germline): MNHEY, SMNVEV (reference sequence). The CDR3 has 17 residues.

Sequencing was done on a sample of blood. The sequence was obtained from a woman younger than 45 with Graves' ophthalmopathy. The chain is built from TRBV27 and TRBJ2-1; the match to TRBD2 covers 14 bases. The CDR3 DNA reads as TGTGCCAGCAGTTTAGGGACTAGCGGGAGCTGGGGGAACGAGCAGTTCTTC. The encoded protein is CASSLGTSGSWGNEQFF.